This TCR beta chain is drawn from a study of HIV-infected patients and healthy controls. This clonotype was seen ten or more times. One junction end does not reproduce the germline sequence, and a read error may be involved. There are 15 residues in the CDR3. TCRdb called the 5' RACE reads again in MiXCR, with one record for every CDR3 protein. Seen here are some 17,000 distinct CDR3 sequences, about 16% observed once, and the top ten hold about 23%. Sequenced sample: CD8+ T cells from blood. The source of this sequence is a human donor in good health. The chain links TRBV12-3 or TRBV12-4 to TRBJ2-6, with unresolved D. The CDR3 DNA reads as TGTGCCAGCAGGTTAGGATTTGGGGAAGCCAACGTCCTGACTTTC. It codes for CASRLGFGEANVLTF.